This TCR beta chain is drawn from a study of T cells after yellow fever vaccination. Study-level background: Fractions of limited cellularity were prepared by means of SMART-Seq v4 Ultra Low Input.

TCRdb reanalysed the 5' RACE reads using MiXCR and keeps one entry per CDR3 protein. The sample lists some 300,000 distinct CDR3 sequences, around 4% occurring once. This clonotype has ten or more counts. The antigen is not known. The CDR3 is made up of 16 amino acids. Germline trimming cut 2 bases from V and 1 base from J; bases unmatched to any gene: 9. Germline V gene lookup returns CDR1 DFQATT and CDR2 SNEGSKA (reference sequence). Study-wide points: Most clones from primary vaccination resurfaced after the booster (approximately 95% CD4, more than 75% CD8).

This clonotype was sampled from a man younger than 35 who received the YFV17D yellow fever vaccine. V usage is TRBV20-1 and J usage is TRBJ2-5; TRBD1 matches at 8 bases. The sample in question was PBMCs, obtained on the day of the yellow fever booster vaccination. The CDR3 coding sequence is TGCAGTGCTAGACCCCCCCGGACAGGGACCCAAGAGACCCAGTACTTC. Amino acids: CSARPPRTGTQETQYF.